The 19 T cell receptor beta chains presented below share a single source sample, sequenced in a study of chemoradiotherapy in HPV16-positive cancers. Repertoires were generated with immunoSEQ multiplex PCR, while TCRdb's copy carries only in-frame clones and drops some. The data contain about 5,400 clones, 70% to 75% of them singletons. This specimen consisted of tumor tissue, obtained from a patient who underwent chemoradiotherapy. The receptors come from a human donor with HPV-associated anogenital cancer.

This chain joins TRBV7-2 and TRBJ2-3; D gene uncertain. Germline lookup yields CDR1 SGHTA and CDR2 FQGNSA. The CDR3 runs to 14 residues. Trimming stripped 1 base from V and 6 bases from J, with 11 bases between. The CDR3: CASSLDGPLDTQYF. CDR3 DNA: TGTGCCAGCAGCTTAGACGGGCCGCTCGATACGCAGTATTTT.

The chain employs TRBV30 and TRBJ2-5; TRBD2 matches 16 bases. The CDR3 is 17 residues long. Looked up from germline, CDR1 is GTSNPN and CDR2 is SVGIG (reference sequence). The V and J ends lost 5 bases and 4 bases, in that order; junction bases with no gene match: 10. CDR3 in amino acids: CAWDPGLAGGPRETQYF. The CDR3 DNA follows: TGTGCCTGGGATCCGGGACTAGCGGGAGGGCCACGAGAGACCCAGTACTTC.

The chain links TRBV7-2 to TRBJ2-7; TRBD2 is a possible D gene (6 bases). The germline CDR1 and CDR2 sequences are SGHTA and FQGNSA. This CDR3 contains 13 residues. V was shortened by 5 bases and J by 0 bases, with 8 bases between the two germline ends. CDR3 sequence reads: CASSPGGSYEQYF. CDR3 nucleotides: TGTGCCAGCAGCCCCGGGGGCTCCTACGAGCAGTACTTC.

The chain links TRBV25-1 to TRBJ2-5; D is uncertain. The CDR3 runs 14 residues. Germline CDR1 and CDR2: MGHDK and SYGVNS. Trimming took 8 bases from V and 1 from J, leaving 14 bases between them. The CDR3 is CASHGSSAQETQYF. CDR3 in DNA: TGTGCCAGCCACGGTTCGAGCGCCCAAGAGACCCAGTACTTC.

J is TRBJ2-3 and V is TRBV6-4; D remains unclear. Germline values: CDR1 MRHNA, CDR2 SNTAGT. Trimming took 2 bases from V and 4 from J, leaving 7 bases between them. The length of the CDR3 is 13 residues. In nucleotides, the CDR3 is TGTGCCAGCAGTGACCACCCGGCAGATACGCAGTATTTT. Protein sequence: CASSDHPADTQYF.

The chain uses TRBV5-1 and TRBJ2-1; 10 bases fit TRBD2. CDR3 length equals 16 residues. Trimming took 0 bases from V and 2 from J; bases not matched to a gene: 2. Germline lookup yields CDR1 SGHRS and CDR2 YFSETQ. CDR3 bases: TGCGCCAGCAGCTTGGAGCGGGGGGGCCCCTACAATGAGCAGTTCTTC. The encoded protein is CASSLERGGPYNEQFF.

This clone was recorded a few times. J is TRBJ2-1 and V is TRBV9; TRBD2 aligns across 8 bases. V shed 0 bases, J shed 9 bases, and the junction held 11 bases outside the gene matches. This CDR3 spans 16 amino acids. Germline assignment: CDR1 SGDLS and CDR2 YYNGEE. The CDR3 nucleotides are TGTGCCAGCAGCGTAGTCCCGGGACTAGGGGTCGGTGAGCAGTTCTTC. This sequence encodes CASSVVPGLGVGEQFF.

This rearrangement joins TRBV19 to TRBJ2-1; D gene uncertain. The CDR3 length is 12 residues. CDR1 and CDR2 (germline): LNHDA, SQIVND (reference sequence). V lost 3 bases and J lost 5, with 5 bases in between. The CDR3 DNA is TGTGCCAGTAGTATTGGGGACAATGAGCAGTTCTTC. Protein: CASSIGDNEQFF.

The CDR3 DNA sequence: TGTGCCACCGAGCTCCGGGGGGGAGGCTCGTGGAATGAGCAGTTCTTC. This translates into CATELRGGGSWNEQFF. This chain joins TRBV11-2 and TRBJ2-1, with 8 bases aligning to TRBD2. The CDR3 consists of 16 residues. Germline trimming cut 10 bases from V and 7 bases from J; bases unmatched to any gene: 18. Germline values: CDR1 SGHAT, CDR2 FQNNGV.

The rearrangement uses TRBV7-2 and TRBJ2-1; D perhaps matches TRBD2 (7 bases). The germline gives CDR1 SGHTA, CDR2 FQGNSA. CDR3 length: 18 residues. Trimming cost V 1 base and J 3 bases, with 19 bases left between them. The CDR3 nucleotides read TGTGCCAGCAGCTTAGAACAGGGCGGGCTAGCGGTCTACAATGAGCAGTTCTTC. This encodes CASSLEQGGLAVYNEQFF.

This clone was observed a few times. The V and J genes are TRBV7-9 and TRBJ2-5; D ambiguous. Looked up from germline, CDR1 is SEHNR and CDR2 is FQNEAQ (reference sequence). The CDR3 runs to 16 residues. Trimming pared 5 bases from V and 5 bases from J, leaving 21 bases between. The CDR3 loop is CASSRPGPSLGETQYF. The CDR3 bases are TGTGCCAGCAGCCGTCCCGGGCCAAGCTTGGGGGAGACCCAGTACTTC.

The gene calls are TRBV5-1 and TRBJ1-3; no clear D. Germline V gene lookup returns CDR1 SGHRS and CDR2 YFSETQ. The CDR3 extends over 14 amino acids. The germline V and J ends were trimmed by 0 bases and 0 bases, with 4 bases remaining between them. The CDR3 sequence: CASSLDSSGNTIYF. In DNA form, the CDR3 reads TGCGCCAGCAGCTTGGACTCCTCTGGAAACACCATATATTTT.

The chain carries TRBV19 and TRBJ2-7, with D possibly being TRBD1 or TRBD2 (5 bases each). Trimming cost V 5 bases and J 3 bases, with 14 bases left between them. The CDR3 consists of 14 residues. Germline V gene lookup returns CDR1 LNHDA and CDR2 SQIVND (reference sequence). The CDR3 DNA follows: TGTGCCAGTAGTCGGGACGGAATCTACTACGAGCAGTACTTC. It translates to CASSRDGIYYEQYF.

The chain recombines TRBV5-8 with TRBJ1-5; 11 bases match TRBD1. Germline loops: CDR1 SGHTS, CDR2 YDEGEE. The CDR3 has 16 amino acids. The trim removed 3 bases at V and 4 bases at J, leaving 6 bases unmatched. Written as DNA, the CDR3 is TGTGCCAGCAGCTACGGGACAGGGGGGATAAATCAGCCCCAGCATTTT. Translated, it gives CASSYGTGGINQPQHF.

The rearrangement joins TRBV6-6 to TRBJ1-4; 9 positions match TRBD1. With 2 bases clipped from V and 8 bases from J, the junction kept 3 bases outside the gene matches. Germline lookup yields CDR1 MNHNY and CDR2 SVGAGI (reference sequence). The CDR3 is 14 amino acids. The CDR3 DNA sequence: TGTGCCAGCAGTTACGGGACAGGGAGCGAAAAACTGTTTTTT. Its translation: CASSYGTGSEKLFF.

The V and J genes are TRBV4-1 and TRBJ1-1; tentatively, D is TRBD1 (6 bases). The CDR3 loop spans 15 amino acids. Germline V lookup: CDR1 MGHRA, CDR2 YSYEKL. V dropped 3 bases and J dropped 5 bases, with 16 bases sitting between them. CDR3 bases: TGCGCCAGCAGCCAGAGGGGGGGCGGACGGACTGAAGCTTTCTTT. Translated, it gives CASSQRGGGRTEAFF.

The rearrangement joins TRBV28 to TRBJ2-1; 7 bases are shared with TRBD1. CDR3 length: 14 amino acids. The V gene's germline CDR1 is MDHEN and CDR2 SYDVKM. V shed 8 bases, J shed 6 bases, and the junction held 10 bases outside the gene matches. The CDR3, as DNA: TGTGCCAGCCACTCCGGGACAGATAGCAATGAGCAGTTCTTC. This codes for CASHSGTDSNEQFF.

This clone has more than one count but fewer than ten. This chain joins TRBV7-3 and TRBJ2-3, with TRBD2 matching over 12 bases. V gave up 5 bases and J gave up 4 bases; unmatched junction bases: 4. CDR1 SGHTA and CDR2 FQGTGA come from the germline V gene. This CDR3 comprises 15 residues. The DNA for the CDR3 is TGTGCCAGCAGCATGACTAGCGGGAGATCAGATACGCAGTATTTT. Its translation: CASSMTSGRSDTQYF.

This chain links TRBV5-6 with TRBJ2-1; D may be TRBD2 (6 bases). Trimming stripped 0 bases from V and 10 bases from J, with 8 bases between. The CDR3 covers 12 residues. CDR1 and CDR2 (germline): SGHDT, YYEEEE. For the CDR3, the DNA is TGTGCCAGCAGCTTGGTGCGGGGAGAGCAGTTCTTC. Translation gives CASSLVRGEQFF.